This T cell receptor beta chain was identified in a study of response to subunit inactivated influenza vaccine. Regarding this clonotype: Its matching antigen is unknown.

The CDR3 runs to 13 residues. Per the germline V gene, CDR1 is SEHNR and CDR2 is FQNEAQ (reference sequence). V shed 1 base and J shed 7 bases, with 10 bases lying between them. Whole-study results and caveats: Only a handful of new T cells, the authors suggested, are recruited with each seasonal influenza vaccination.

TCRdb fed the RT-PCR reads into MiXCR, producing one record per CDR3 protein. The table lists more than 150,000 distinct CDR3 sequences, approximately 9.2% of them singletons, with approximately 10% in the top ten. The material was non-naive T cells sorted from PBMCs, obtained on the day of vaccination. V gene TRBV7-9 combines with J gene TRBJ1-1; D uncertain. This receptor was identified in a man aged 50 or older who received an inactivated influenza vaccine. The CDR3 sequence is CASSLGGDDEAFF. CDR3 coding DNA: TGTGCCAGCAGCTTAGGTGGGGATGATGAAGCTTTCTTT.